This T cell receptor beta chain was captured in a study of cytomegalovirus exposure and HLA in healthy donors. 60 Vbeta and 13 Jbeta primers were used in PCR. This table comes from immunoSEQ multiplex PCR, and its TCRdb copy is limited to in-frame clones, with some not included. The sample consists of 85,000 to 130,000 clones, 65% to 80% of them appearing once. General observations from the study: TCR beta V segments were, for the most part, productive about 87% or about 30% of the time in an earlier analysis. The classifier reportedly diagnosed cytomegalovirus status with high specificity and sensitivity. As a later analysis showed, a missense DCLRE1C variant was linked to trimming of TCR beta V- and J-genes.

Looked up from germline, CDR1 is MGHDK and CDR2 is SYGVNS. Trimming cost V 7 bases and J 5 bases, with 12 bases left between them. CDR3 length: 13 amino acids. This clone was seen at least ten times. Antigen specificity is unknown. The sequencing sample was made of PBMCs. The J gene is TRBJ2-1, the V gene TRBV25-1, with D possibly matching TRBD1 (5 bases). The receptor was isolated from a woman aged 50 to 65 in good health and CMV-seropositive. CDR3 sequence reads: CASNRDRNNEQFF. The CDR3 DNA reads TGTGCCAGCAACCGAGACAGAAACAATGAGCAGTTCTTC.